The clone carrying this TCR beta chain was found once. Produced via immunoSEQ multiplex PCR; TCRdb's table is partial and in-frame only. The top ten hold approximately 8% of the sample, which has some 140,000 clones, about nine tenths seen once. This record comes from a study of control samples from healthy donors and cancer patients. The clonotype comes from a man between 50 and 59 years old with head and neck cancer. Source material: PBMCs.

Here the CDR3 DNA reads TGTGCCAGCAGCCTCGGGACCTTCTACGAGCAGTACTTC. It is translated as CASSLGTFYEQYF. The chain carries TRBV12-3 or TRBV12-4 and TRBJ2-7; tentatively, D is TRBD1 or TRBD2 (5 bases each). With 6 bases removed from V and 3 bases from J, the gap between germline ends came to 12 bases. The length of the CDR3 is 13 residues.